This passage covers 11 T cell receptor beta chains from one sample sequenced in a study of control samples from healthy donors and cancer patients (TCRdb year 2020). Library prep was done by the immunoSEQ multiplex PCR assay. TCRdb obtained this table from immuneACCESS and retained in-frame rearrangements with V and J assigned. These tables miss some clones; where compared with another copy, unresolved V genes account for less than half of the shortfall, and the remainder is unexplained. This sample lists 90,000 to 100,000 clones; less than 85% were detected once. The ten largest clones represent about 38% of the sample. The sequenced material came from PBMCs. Source of these receptors: a man between 65 and 85 years old with lung cancer.

V usage is TRBV25-1 and J usage is TRBJ1-2, with D perhaps TRBD1 (5 bases). Germline CDR1 reads MGHDK; CDR2 reads SYGVNS. CDR3 length: 13 residues. V dropped 2 bases and J dropped 2 bases, with 6 bases sitting between them. This CDR3 reads CASSEGGNYGYTF. The DNA of the CDR3 is TGTGCCAGCAGTGAAGGGGGAAACTATGGCTACACCTTC.

The chain links TRBV7-9 to TRBJ2-5, with no clear D. There are 15 residues in the CDR3. Trimming left V 5 bases short and J 1 base short, with 14 bases between. CDR1 SEHNR and CDR2 FQNEAQ come from the germline V gene (reference sequence). The CDR3 bases are TGTGCCAGCAGCCCCGGACCGACCTTCCAAGAGACCCAGTACTTC. This sequence encodes CASSPGPTFQETQYF.

This clone has only a few counts. The V gene is TRBV7-3, the J gene TRBJ2-7, with 8 bases that match TRBD2. The CDR3 has 15 residues. The V gene end was trimmed by 6 bases and the J gene end by 2 bases; junction bases not matched to a gene: 9. CDR1 is SGHTA, CDR2 FQGTGA, per germline. The CDR3 here is CASSSQAGETYEQYF. The DNA of the CDR3 is TGTGCCAGCAGTTCCCAAGCGGGGGAAACCTACGAGCAGTACTTC.

The CDR3 loop is CASSPSGAGGLSTEAFF. The CDR3 DNA reads as TGTGCCAGCTCACCATCGGGGGCAGGGGGGTTGAGCACTGAAGCTTTCTTT. This rearrangement joins TRBV18 to TRBJ1-1, with 7 bases lining up with TRBD1. CDR3 length: 17 amino acids. Germline-derived CDR1 and CDR2 are KGHSH and LQKENI. V lost 2 bases and J lost 4; bases outside the gene matches: 13.

This sequence joins TRBV7-9 and TRBJ1-3; D gene uncertain. CDR3 length equals 13 residues. Germline V gene sequence: CDR1 SEHNR, CDR2 FQNEAQ (reference sequence). V lost 5 bases and J 9 bases, leaving 14 bases between the germline ends. DNA for the CDR3: TGTGCCAGCAGCCAACTAGGTGTCGGCACCATATATTTT. This sequence encodes CASSQLGVGTIYF.

The chain has TRBV18 and TRBJ1-6, with D hard to call. V was shortened by 2 bases and J by 8 bases, with 7 bases between the two germline ends. Per the germline V gene, CDR1 is KGHSH and CDR2 is LQKENI. CDR3 size: 13 residues. CDR3 sequence (DNA): TGTGCCAGCTCACCAGGGAGGGATTCACCCCTCCACTTT. Translated: CASSPGRDSPLHF.

The chain joins TRBV9 to TRBJ2-7; no firm D call. V lost 0 bases and J 6 bases, leaving 10 bases between the germline ends. CDR1 and CDR2 (germline): SGDLS, YYNGEE. CDR3 length: 13 amino acids. The DNA for the CDR3 is TGTGCCAGCAGCGTAGTATTAGGGTCCGAGCAGTACTTC. Its translation is CASSVVLGSEQYF.

The CDR3 nucleotides are TGTGCCAGCAGGACTGGGCGGGGGCAGGTCTATGGCTACACCTTC. Translating gives CASRTGRGQVYGYTF. J is TRBJ1-2 and V is TRBV6-5; possible D gene TRBD1, 6 bases. Germline-derived CDR1 and CDR2 are MNHEY and SVGAGI. Trimming stripped 6 bases from V and 4 bases from J, with 18 bases between. The length of the CDR3 is 15 residues.

V is TRBV5-1 and J is TRBJ1-2; TRBD1 matches 12 bases. The CDR3 loop spans 14 amino acids. Germline loops: CDR1 SGHRS, CDR2 YFSETQ. V was pared by 4 bases and J by 5 bases, with 3 bases of the junction left unmatched. The CDR3 DNA follows: TGCGCCAGCAGCGGGACAGGGGGCGATTATGGCTACACCTTC. Translated: CASSGTGGDYGYTF.

The chain couples TRBV29-1 to TRBJ2-7; 7 bases agree with TRBD2. The CDR3 contains 13 residues. Germline lookup yields CDR1 SQVTM and CDR2 ANQGSEA. V lost 5 bases, J lost 3 bases, and 7 bases stayed unmatched. The CDR3 protein is CSVSGGTSYEQYF. CDR3 DNA sequence: TGCAGCGTTTCCGGGGGGACCAGCTACGAGCAGTACTTC.

V usage is TRBV5-4 and J usage is TRBJ2-1; D perhaps matches TRBD1 (5 bases). CDR3 length: 15 amino acids. Trimming took off 0 bases at V and 0 bases at J, with 7 bases between the two ends. The germline V gene encodes CDR1 SGHNT and CDR2 YYREEE (reference sequence). In DNA, the CDR3 is TGTGCCAGCAGCTTGGACAGGACCTCCTACAATGAGCAGTTCTTC. This encodes CASSLDRTSYNEQFF.